The 20 T cell receptor beta chains listed next were all sequenced from one sample in a study of blood T cell repertoires in COVID-19. Produced via immunoSEQ multiplex PCR; TCRdb's table is partial and in-frame only. Altogether about 200,000 clones are present, around four fifths being singletons, with the ten largest covering 15% to 20%. The sequenced material came from peripheral blood. Receptors originate from a human donor in a cohort sampled during active COVID-19.

V is TRBV19 and J is TRBJ1-1; D might be TRBD1 (5 bases). Germline V gene data show CDR1 as LNHDA and CDR2 as SQIVND (reference sequence). This CDR3 is built from 14 residues. Trimming stripped 3 bases from V and 7 bases from J, with 15 bases between. CDR3 in DNA: TGTGCCAGTAGTATTGCGCCCGGGGGTTATGAAGCTTTCTTT. This gives the protein CASSIAPGGYEAFF.

The chain uses TRBV19 and TRBJ2-3; 16 nucleotides line up with TRBD2. This CDR3 is 18 amino acids long. Germline lookup yields CDR1 LNHDA and CDR2 SQIVND (reference sequence). V lost 4 bases and J lost 1; bases outside the gene matches: 5. The CDR3 DNA reads TGTGCCAGTAGTACACCGGGACTAGCGGGAGGGGGCACAGATACGCAGTATTTT. Residues: CASSTPGLAGGGTDTQYF.

This chain joins TRBV10-3 and TRBJ1-1, with 8 positions matching TRBD1. CDR3 length equals 14 residues. Germline-derived CDR1 and CDR2 are ENHRY and SYGVKD. The V gene end was trimmed by 10 bases and the J gene end by 4 bases; junction bases not matched to a gene: 11. The DNA for the CDR3 is TGTGCCACCCAAGAGACAGGGGTCGGCACTGAAGCTTTCTTT. This codes for CATQETGVGTEAFF.

This chain connects TRBV7-8 to TRBJ2-7; the match to TRBD2 covers 8 bases. Germline V CDR1 and CDR2: SGHVS, FQNEAQ. The length of the CDR3 is 17 residues. V gave up 1 base and J gave up 2 bases; unmatched junction bases: 10. The CDR3 DNA sequence: TGTGCCAGCAGCTTAGGCGGGAGGACTAGCTTCCCCTACGAGCAGTACTTC. As protein: CASSLGGRTSFPYEQYF.

The genes are TRBV3-1 (or the pseudogene TRBV3-2) and TRBJ2-5, with a possible D match to TRBD2 (5 bases). CDR1 and CDR2 from the germline V gene are LGHDT and YNNKEL (reference sequence). Trimming took 1 base from V and 5 from J, leaving 8 bases between them. The CDR3 has 13 amino acids. CDR3 nucleotides: TGTGCCAGCAGCCAAGTGGACTGGGAGACCCAGTACTTC. It encodes CASSQVDWETQYF.

J is TRBJ1-3 and V is TRBV11-2; the D is unclear. Germline-derived CDR1 and CDR2 are SGHAT and FQNNGV. Trimming cost V 3 bases and J 2 bases, with 8 bases left between them. The length of the CDR3 is 14 residues. In DNA form, the CDR3 reads TGTGCCAGCAGCTTGAACAGTGCTGGAAACACCATATATTTT. Translated: CASSLNSAGNTIYF.

The chain couples TRBV27 to TRBJ1-3; no firm D call. The germline V gene has CDR1 MNHEY and CDR2 SMNVEV (reference sequence). The V gene lost 7 bases and the J gene lost 0 bases, with 10 bases spanning the gap. This CDR3 has 14 amino acids. DNA for the CDR3: TGTGCCAGCAATGAACGGAGCTCTGGAAACACCATATATTTT. This sequence encodes CASNERSSGNTIYF.

This clone was observed a single time. The chain couples TRBV5-1 to TRBJ1-6, with D tentatively TRBD1 (5 bases). CDR1 is SGHRS, CDR2 YFSETQ, per germline. The CDR3 is 16 amino acids. V was pared by 2 bases and J by 7 bases, with 16 bases between. CDR3 region: CASSLLPGLENSPLHF. DNA of the CDR3: TGCGCCAGCAGCTTATTACCGGGACTGGAAAATTCACCCCTCCACTTT.

The V call is TRBV5-1, the J call TRBJ2-3, with TRBD2 identical over 8 bases. The CDR3 consists of 16 residues. Germline V gene data show CDR1 as SGHRS and CDR2 as YFSETQ. The V gene end was trimmed by 3 bases and the J gene end by 4 bases; junction bases not matched to a gene: 10. CDR3 bases: TGCGCCAGCAGCTCCGGACAGTCTAGCGGGTCAGATACGCAGTATTTT. Its protein product is CASSSGQSSGSDTQYF.

V and J are TRBV19 and TRBJ2-5, with no clear D. Per germline, CDR1 LNHDA and CDR2 SQIVND (reference sequence). The CDR3 is made up of 13 amino acids. Trimming stripped 3 bases from V and 5 bases from J, with 10 bases between. CDR3 protein: CASSMMIGETQYF. In DNA, the CDR3 is TGTGCCAGTAGTATGATGATTGGCGAGACCCAGTACTTC.

V gene TRBV30 combines with J gene TRBJ2-6; TRBD1 matches 9 bases. V lost 0 bases and J lost 0; bases outside the gene matches: 12. The CDR3 loop spans 20 amino acids. The V gene's germline CDR1 is GTSNPN and CDR2 SVGIG (reference sequence). The CDR3 coding sequence is TGTGCCTGGAGTGTAGACTTCCGTGGACAGGGGAGCTCTGGGGCCAACGTCCTGACTTTC. It encodes CAWSVDFRGQGSSGANVLTF. The full variable domain, in which reference TRBV30 and TRBJ2-6 provide the parts outside the CDR3, is SQTIHQWPATLVQPVGSPLSLECTVEGTSNPNLYWYRQAAGRGLQLLFYSVGIGQISSEVPQNLSASRPQDRQFILSSKKLLLSDSGFYLCAWSVDFRGQGSSGANVLTFGAGSRLTVL.

The chain links TRBV3-1 (or the pseudogene TRBV3-2) to TRBJ2-6; a possible D gene is TRBD1 (5 bases). The V gene lost 3 bases and the J gene lost 3 bases, with 9 bases spanning the gap. CDR1 is LGHDT and CDR2 is YNNKEL in the germline V gene (reference sequence). The length of the CDR3 is 15 residues. The chain's CDR3 is CASSQGLIGANVLTF. As DNA, the CDR3 is TGTGCCAGCAGCCAGGGGCTTATTGGGGCCAACGTCCTGACTTTC.

This rearrangement joins TRBV5-1 to TRBJ2-1, with 12 bases fitting TRBD1. CDR3 length equals 17 residues. CDR1 is SGHRS and CDR2 is YFSETQ in the germline V gene. With V trimmed by 2 bases and J by 9 bases, 12 bases remained unmatched. CDR3 protein: CASSFVTGQGASGEQFF. DNA for the CDR3: TGCGCCAGCAGCTTCGTAACGGGACAGGGGGCGTCGGGTGAGCAGTTCTTC.

The V and J genes are TRBV5-1 and TRBJ2-1; TRBD1 matches at 8 bases. In germline, CDR1 is SGHRS, CDR2 YFSETQ. The CDR3 is made up of 14 amino acids. The V and J ends lost 2 bases and 3 bases, in that order; junction bases with no gene match: 1. CDR3 region: CASSFTGGYNEQFF. CDR3 DNA: TGCGCCAGCAGCTTCACAGGGGGCTACAATGAGCAGTTCTTC.

This clone was seen once. The chain uses TRBV6-6 and TRBJ2-1; a weak D match, TRBD2 (7 bases). Germline loops: CDR1 MNHNY, CDR2 SVGAGI (reference sequence). V was trimmed by 6 bases and J by 1 base, leaving 16 bases between them. The CDR3 contains 16 residues. The CDR3 loop is CASRDRGARSYNEQFF. The CDR3 DNA reads as TGTGCCAGCAGGGACCGGGGGGCTCGGTCCTACAATGAGCAGTTCTTC.

The chain is built from TRBV6-1 and TRBJ1-3; D unclear. Germline V gives CDR1 MNHNS, CDR2 SASEGT. The CDR3 is 14 residues long. The ends were cut back, 6 bases at V and 0 bases at J, with 9 bases in the middle. The CDR3 DNA sequence: TGTGCCAGCAGCAGACGGGACTCTGGAAACACCATATATTTT. Its protein is CASSRRDSGNTIYF.

The rearrangement uses TRBV6-2 or TRBV6-3 and TRBJ2-2; 10 bases agree with TRBD1. The CDR3 extends over 15 amino acids. The germline CDR1 and CDR2 sequences are MNHEY and SVGEGT. V gave up 5 bases and J gave up 3 bases; unmatched junction bases: 3. Here the CDR3 DNA reads TGTGCCAGCAGTCCCGGGACAGGGGACACCGGGGAGCTGTTTTTT. This gives the protein CASSPGTGDTGELFF.

The rearrangement links TRBV2 to TRBJ2-1; the D gene is possibly TRBD1 (6 bases). Germline V lookup: CDR1 SNHLY, CDR2 FYNNEI. The CDR3 is 13 residues long. Trimming stripped 6 bases from V and 7 bases from J, with 13 bases between. CDR3 loop: CASRDSVKNEQFF. In DNA, the CDR3 is TGTGCCAGCAGGGACAGCGTTAAAAATGAGCAGTTCTTC.

The rearrangement joins TRBV14 to TRBJ1-6; D perhaps matches TRBD1 (6 bases). CDR3 length: 16 amino acids. Germline loops: CDR1 SGHDN, CDR2 FVKESK. V gave up 1 base and J gave up 11 bases, with 18 bases separating them. CDR3 coding DNA: TGTGCCAGCAGCCAAGGAACTACAGGGCGGAGTACACCCCTCCACTTT. Translated, it gives CASSQGTTGRSTPLHF.

The chain employs TRBV15 and TRBJ1-1; the match to TRBD1 covers 7 bases. Unmatched junction bases numbered 3, after V lost 0 bases and J lost 11 bases. The CDR3 runs to 12 residues. Germline CDR1 LNHNV, CDR2 YYDKDF (reference sequence). CDR3 DNA: TGTGCCACCAGCAGAGATCAGGGGGACGCTTTCTTT. Its translation: CATSRDQGDAFF.